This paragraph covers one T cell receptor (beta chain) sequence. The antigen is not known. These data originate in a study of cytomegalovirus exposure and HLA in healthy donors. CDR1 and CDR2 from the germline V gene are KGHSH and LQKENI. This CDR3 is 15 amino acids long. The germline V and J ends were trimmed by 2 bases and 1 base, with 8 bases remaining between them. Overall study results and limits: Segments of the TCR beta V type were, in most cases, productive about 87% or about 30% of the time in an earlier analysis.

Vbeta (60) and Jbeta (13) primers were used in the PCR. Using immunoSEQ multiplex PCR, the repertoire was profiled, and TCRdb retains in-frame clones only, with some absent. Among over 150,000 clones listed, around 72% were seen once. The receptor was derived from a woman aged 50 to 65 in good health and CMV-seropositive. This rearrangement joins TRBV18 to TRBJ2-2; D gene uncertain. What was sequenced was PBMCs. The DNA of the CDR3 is TGTGCCAGCTCACCAACTTCGGGGAACACCGGGGAGCTGTTTTTT. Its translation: CASSPTSGNTGELFF.